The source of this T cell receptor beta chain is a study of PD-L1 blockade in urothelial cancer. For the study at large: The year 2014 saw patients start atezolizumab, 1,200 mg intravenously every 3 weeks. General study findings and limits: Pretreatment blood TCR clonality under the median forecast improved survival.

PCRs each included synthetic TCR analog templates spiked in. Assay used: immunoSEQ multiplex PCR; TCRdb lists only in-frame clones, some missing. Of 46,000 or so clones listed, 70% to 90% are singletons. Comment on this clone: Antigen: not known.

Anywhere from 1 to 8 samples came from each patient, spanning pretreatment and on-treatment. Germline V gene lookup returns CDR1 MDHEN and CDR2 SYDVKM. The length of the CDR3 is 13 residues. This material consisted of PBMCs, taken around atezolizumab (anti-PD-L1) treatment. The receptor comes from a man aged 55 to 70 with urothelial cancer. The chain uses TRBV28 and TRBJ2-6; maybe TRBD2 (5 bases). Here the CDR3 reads CAHRDSRANVLTF. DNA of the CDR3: TGTGCACACCGGGATTCTAGGGCCAACGTCCTGACTTTC.